The 2 T cell receptor beta chains reported below all come from one sample, sequenced in a study of T cell responses to AZD1222 COVID-19 vaccine. Profiling relied on immunoSEQ multiplex PCR, and the TCRdb table lists in-frame clones only, not all of them. The table shows about 120,000 clones, with 88% occurring only once. Source: peripheral blood, taken on day 0 of AZD1222 vaccination. All receptors come from an adult in good health.

The rearrangement links TRBV18 to TRBJ1-3; no clear D. CDR1 KGHSH and CDR2 LQKENI come from the germline V gene. This CDR3 has 13 amino acids. Trimming cost V 2 bases and J 6 bases, with 8 bases left between them. The CDR3 loop reads CASSPAATNTIYF. CDR3 sequence (DNA): TGTGCCAGCTCACCAGCCGCGACAAACACCATATATTTT.

V and J are TRBV11-3 and TRBJ2-4, with D perhaps TRBD1 (5 bases). CDR1 is SGHNT, CDR2 YENEEA, per germline. V was trimmed by 4 bases and J by 7 bases, leaving 17 bases between them. The CDR3 has 15 residues. The CDR3 loop reads CASSSNTLPGNIQYF. The CDR3 DNA reads TGTGCCAGCAGCTCTAACACCCTCCCAGGGAACATTCAGTACTTC.